The 5 T cell receptor beta chains listed next were all sequenced from one sample in a study of T-cell memory formation after mild COVID-19. From the 5' RACE reads, TCRdb called clonotypes with MiXCR, one entry per CDR3 protein. The table has roughly 120,000 distinct CDR3 sequences, about 15% seen once. Sequencing was performed on PBMCs or a T cell subset sorted from them (not recorded which). All receptors derive from an adult woman who had mild COVID-19 (a few samples of this study predate the infection). Cell type and time point are not known.

This clonotype appeared many times. V gene TRBV7-2 combines with J gene TRBJ2-3; 7 nucleotides line up with TRBD2. With 2 bases clipped from V and 1 base from J, the junction kept 12 bases outside the gene matches. CDR3 size: 18 residues. Germline V gives CDR1 SGHTA, CDR2 FQGNSA. The CDR3 DNA reads as TGTGCCAGCAGCTTAACCTCTAGCGGTTCCCCGGGCACAGATACGCAGTATTTT. It encodes CASSLTSSGSPGTDTQYF.

This clonotype was counted ten times or more. The CDR3 loop is CASSTESSGGIDEQFF. The CDR3 DNA is TGCGCCAGCAGCACCGAATCGTCGGGGGGGATCGATGAGCAGTTCTTC. This chain uses TRBV5-1 with TRBJ2-1; 8 bases match TRBD2. Trimming cost V 4 bases and J 8 bases; bases outside gene matches: 14. Per germline, CDR1 SGHRS and CDR2 YFSETQ. This CDR3 has 16 amino acids.

This clonotype has only a few counts. The rearrangement uses TRBV5-1 and TRBJ1-1; 10 nucleotides align to TRBD1. Germline-derived CDR1 and CDR2 are SGHRS and YFSETQ. V dropped 4 bases and J dropped 6; count of bases not matched to a gene: 12. The length of the CDR3 is 16 residues. CDR3 DNA sequence: TGCGCCAGCAGCCGAACGGGACAGGGGAGCACCGCTGAAGCTTTCTTT. Protein sequence: CASSRTGQGSTAEAFF. The whole variable domain, filled in from reference TRBV5-1 and TRBJ1-1, reads KAGVTQTPRYLIKTRGQQVTLSCSPISGHRSVSWYQQTPGQGLQFLFEYFSETQRNKGNFPGRFSGRQFSNSRSEMNVSTLELGDSALYLCASSRTGQGSTAEAFFGQGTRLTVV.

Only a few counts were recorded for this clonotype. This chain uses TRBV7-6 with TRBJ2-1; D is uncertain. V was shortened by 1 base and J by 0 bases, with 10 bases between the two germline ends. The length of the CDR3 is 16 residues. Germline V CDR1 and CDR2: SGHVS, FNYEAQ. DNA for the CDR3: TGTGCCAGCAGCTTAGGGGCGGCGTACTCCTACAATGAGCAGTTCTTC. It encodes CASSLGAAYSYNEQFF.

This clonotype came up a few times. The chain links TRBV9 to TRBJ2-5, with 9 bases identical to TRBD2. Per germline, CDR1 SGDLS and CDR2 YYNGEE. With 4 bases clipped from V and 0 bases from J, the junction kept 4 bases outside the gene matches. The CDR3 is 15 amino acids. CDR3 loop: CASSPSGGNQETQYF. Here the CDR3 DNA reads TGTGCCAGCAGCCCCAGCGGGGGGAACCAAGAGACCCAGTACTTC. Using reference TRBV9 and TRBJ2-5 for the parts outside the CDR3, the full variable domain is DSGVTQTPKHLITATGQRVTLRCSPRSGDLSVYWYQQSLDQGLQFLIQYYNGEERAKGNILERFSAQQFPDLHSELNLSSLELGDSALYFCASSPSGGNQETQYFGPGTRLLVL.